Below, 12 T cell receptor beta chains from the same sample are listed, as sequenced in a study of cytomegalovirus exposure and HLA in healthy donors. With 60 Vbeta and 13 Jbeta primers, the PCR was carried out. TCRdb's copy holds only in-frame clones and misses some; the assay was immunoSEQ multiplex PCR. The sample includes about 160,000 clones, 75% to 90% seen only once; the top ten take less than 2%. Sequenced input: PBMCs. The receptors come from a woman aged 18-29 years in good health and CMV-seronegative.

This chain links TRBV28 with TRBJ1-2; the D gene is possibly TRBD1 (6 bases). The V gene lost 6 bases and the J gene lost 4 bases, with 15 bases spanning the gap. The V gene's germline CDR1 is MDHEN and CDR2 SYDVKM. The CDR3 has 14 amino acids. The CDR3 nucleotides are TGTGCCAGCAGATCGAACAGGGAAATCTATGGCTACACCTTC. Amino acid sequence: CASRSNREIYGYTF.

In the case of this clone: Other DNA sequences in this sample translate to the same CDR3. The chain uses TRBV6-5 and TRBJ1-2; 9 bases agree with TRBD1. V shed 0 bases and J 6 bases; nucleotides not matched to a gene: 2. In germline, CDR1 is MNHEY, CDR2 SVGAGI. The CDR3 runs to 14 residues. The CDR3 is CASSYSGQGDGYTF. The CDR3 region has the DNA TGTGCCAGCAGTTACTCGGGACAGGGAGATGGCTACACCTTC.

The rearrangement joins TRBV9 to TRBJ2-7, with D perhaps matching TRBD1 (6 bases). The germline V gene encodes CDR1 SGDLS and CDR2 YYNGEE. CDR3 length equals 14 residues. Between the trimmed V and J ends, which lost 0 bases and 3 bases, there was a span of 10 bases. The chain's CDR3 is CASSVGGGYYEQYF. The DNA for the CDR3 is TGTGCCAGCAGCGTAGGAGGGGGTTACTACGAGCAGTACTTC.

This chain uses TRBV30 with TRBJ1-6; D may be TRBD1 (6 bases). Deletions cut 6 bases from V and 8 bases from J, with 20 bases between. This CDR3 comprises 15 residues. Germline assignment: CDR1 GTSNPN and CDR2 SVGIG (reference sequence). CDR3 nucleotide sequence: TGTGCCTGCAGCCAAGGGGTTTCAGGGGATTCACCCCTCCACTTT. It translates to CACSQGVSGDSPLHF.

The rearrangement joins TRBV30 to TRBJ2-1; D is perhaps TRBD1 (6 bases). The CDR3 covers 13 residues. The V end was cut by 1 base, the J end by 7 bases, with 11 bases between. Germline V lookup: CDR1 GTSNPN, CDR2 SVGIG (reference sequence). In DNA form, the CDR3 reads TGTGCCTGGAGTGGGTTGAGGGGGAATGAGCAGTTCTTC. It codes for CAWSGLRGNEQFF.

This clone has just a few counts. The chain uses TRBV14 and TRBJ2-1; 11 bases line up with TRBD2. V dropped 3 bases and J dropped 9; count of bases not matched to a gene: 10. The CDR3 is made up of 16 amino acids. Germline CDR1 SGHDN, CDR2 FVKESK. CDR3 coding DNA: TGTGCCAGCAGCCAGGTAGCGGGAGGGCCAAGTTCTGAGCAGTTCTTC. Protein sequence: CASSQVAGGPSSEQFF.

This chain links TRBV9 with TRBJ1-4; 8 bases match TRBD1. V gave up 0 bases and J gave up 5 bases; unmatched junction bases: 3. Germline V gene lookup returns CDR1 SGDLS and CDR2 YYNGEE. The CDR3 length is 15 residues. The CDR3 nucleotides are TGTGCCAGCAGCGTAGGACAGGGGTTGAATGAAAAACTGTTTTTT. It specifies CASSVGQGLNEKLFF. The entire variable domain, with the rest obtained from reference TRBV9 and TRBJ1-4, is as follows: DSGVTQTPKHLITATGQRVTLRCSPRSGDLSVYWYQQSLDQGLQFLIQYYNGEERAKGNILERFSAQQFPDLHSELNLSSLELGDSALYFCASSVGQGLNEKLFFGSGTQLSVL.

This clone appeared a few times. The chain couples TRBV4-1 to TRBJ1-2; 9 nucleotides agree with TRBD1. The CDR3 runs to 17 residues. The germline V gene encodes CDR1 MGHRA and CDR2 YSYEKL. V shed 3 bases, J shed 0 bases, and the junction held 8 bases outside the gene matches. The CDR3 sequence is CASSHRQTGGPNYGYTF. CDR3 in DNA: TGCGCCAGCAGCCACAGACAGACAGGGGGACCTAACTATGGCTACACCTTC.

This clone showed up just once. The junction differs from germline at one of its ends, possibly a read error. The chain carries TRBV7-7 and TRBJ2-5; 12 bases match TRBD2. Looked up from germline, CDR1 is SSHAT and CDR2 is FNYEAQ (reference sequence). There are 16 residues in the CDR3. CDR3 bases: TGTGCTAGCAGCTTAGGACTAGCGGGAATGGAAGAGACCCAGTACTTC. This encodes CASSLGLAGMEETQYF. Combining the CDR3 with reference TRBV7-7 and TRBJ2-5 gives the whole variable domain GAGVSQSPRYKVTKRGQDVTLRCDPISSHATLYWYQQALGQGPEFLTYFNYEAQPDKSGLPSDRFSAERPEGSISTLTIQRTEQRDSAMYRCASSLGLAGMEETQYFGPGTRLLVL.

There are a few counts of this clone. This chain uses TRBV4-2 with TRBJ2-5; D not certain. The J call is uncertain, as TRBJ2-7 better fits the DNA end. The CDR3 covers 16 residues. In germline, CDR1 is LGHNA, CDR2 YNFKEQ. CDR3 in DNA: TGTGCCAGCAGCCAAGAGGAGAGCCTGAGCTCCTACGAGCAGTACTTC. Encoded protein: CASSQEESLSSYEQYF.

This clone was recorded once. This chain joins TRBV6-6 and TRBJ1-1, with TRBD1 as a possible D gene (6 bases). This CDR3 has 15 residues. Trimming cost V 6 bases and J 1 base, with 15 bases left between them. Per germline, CDR1 MNHNY and CDR2 SVGAGI (reference sequence). The CDR3 sequence is CASSSQGRTNTEAFF. The CDR3 DNA reads TGTGCCAGCAGCTCACAGGGCAGGACGAACACTGAAGCTTTCTTT.

This chain uses TRBV23-1 with TRBJ2-7, with 7 bases aligning to TRBD1. TRBV23-1 is sorted into the ORF group, with uncertain function. Unmatched junction bases numbered 8, after V lost 3 bases and J lost 3 bases. The CDR3 contains 15 residues. The CDR3 nucleotides are TGCGCCAGCAGTCACTATGCGACAGGGATCTACGAGCAGTACTTC. Translating gives CASSHYATGIYEQYF.